The source of this T cell receptor (beta chain) is a study of blood T cell repertoires in COVID-19. Germline-derived CDR1 and CDR2 are SNHLY and FYNNEI. The CDR3 has 14 residues. V lost 4 bases and J lost 1, with 10 bases in between. Measured with immunoSEQ multiplex PCR; TCRdb has only the in-frame clones, and not every one. The data show a few hundred thousand clones, with 80% to 90% seen just once and more than 9% held by the top ten. V and J are TRBV2 and TRBJ1-1; unclear D gene. This TCR came from a woman under 30 who had recovered from COVID-19. The specimen sequenced was PBMCs or T cells enriched from blood (not recorded which). In DNA form, the CDR3 reads TGTGCCAGCAGTGTCCATTGGGCGAACACTGAAGCTTTCTTT. Translated, it gives CASSVHWANTEAFF.